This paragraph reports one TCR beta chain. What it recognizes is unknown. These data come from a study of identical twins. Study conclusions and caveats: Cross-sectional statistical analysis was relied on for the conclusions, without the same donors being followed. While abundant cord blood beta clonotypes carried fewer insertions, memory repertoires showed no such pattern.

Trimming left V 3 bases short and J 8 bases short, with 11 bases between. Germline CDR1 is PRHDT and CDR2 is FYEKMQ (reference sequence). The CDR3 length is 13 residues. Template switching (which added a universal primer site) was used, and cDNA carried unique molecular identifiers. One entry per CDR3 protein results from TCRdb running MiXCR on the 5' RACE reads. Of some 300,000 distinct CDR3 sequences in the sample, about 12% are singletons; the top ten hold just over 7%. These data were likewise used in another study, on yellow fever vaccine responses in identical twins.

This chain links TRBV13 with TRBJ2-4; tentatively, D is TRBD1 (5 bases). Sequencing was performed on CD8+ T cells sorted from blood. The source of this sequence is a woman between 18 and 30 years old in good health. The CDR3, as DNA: TGTGCCAGCAGCTTTGGACATTCGGACATTCAGTACTTC. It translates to CASSFGHSDIQYF.